This T cell receptor beta chain is drawn from a study of tumor-infiltrating lymphocytes in primary liver carcinoma. In the case of this clonotype: As yet, its antigen is unknown. One end of the junction does not line up with germline, which may come from a read error.

TCR beta cDNA came from roughly 0.45 ug total RNA, primed with a constant-region primer. Three nested multiplex PCR rounds, a slightly modified ARM-PCR method, built the TCR beta libraries. A C-beta reverse primer and TRBV1-TRBV30 forward primers served in each of the first two PCR rounds, at roughly 10 cycles apiece. Using its own MiXCR run on the multiplex PCR reads, TCRdb lists one record per CDR3 protein. The sample shows some 180,000 distinct CDR3 sequences, 85% of them seen only once. Findings of the study overall: Pairs of tumor regions overlapped more than tumor-adjacent and tumor-blood pairs did.

For each extraction, RNA and DNA were obtained together from approximately 20-30 mg of unsorted bulk tissue. Per the germline V gene, CDR1 is SGHNT and CDR2 is YYREEE (reference sequence). The CDR3 is 14 amino acids. This rearrangement joins TRBV5-4 to TRBJ2-2; D uncertain. The TCR originated in a man aged 35 to 55 with primary liver carcinoma and hepatitis B virus infection. The source material was tumor tissue from primary liver carcinoma. Here the CDR3 DNA reads TGTGCAAGCAGCCCTAGTATGTCGCCCGGGGAGCTGTTTTTT. Its translation: CASSPSMSPGELFF.